What follows are 25 T cell receptor beta chains derived from one specimen sequenced in a study of T-cell memory formation after mild COVID-19 (dated by TCRdb to the early 2020s). To prepare the library, 5' RACE was applied. TCRdb shows the sequencer as Illumina NovaSeq 6000. Using fastp at Q25 and MiXCR, TCRdb reprocessed the public reads and kept productive beta chains. Duplicate CDR3 protein sequences are folded into a single record with the most common DNA and genes. This sample is represented by roughly 450,000 distinct CDR3 sequences; approximately 19% of them were singletons. The ten largest account for around a fifth of the sample. Sequenced sample: PBMCs or a T cell subset sorted from them (not recorded which). The receptors here all came from a man between 18 and 35 years old who had mild COVID-19 (a few samples of this study predate the infection). The sample titles of this study are shuffled in the database, so cell type and time point are left out; the donor was told from shared clones.

There are many counts of this clonotype. The CDR3 is CASSGLAGGLQETQYF. The CDR3 DNA reads as TGCGCCAGCAGTGGCCTAGCGGGGGGACTCCAAGAGACCCAGTACTTC. The chain employs TRBV10-2 and TRBJ2-5; 11 bases are a match to TRBD2. The J segment lost 1 base and the V segment lost 4 bases, leaving 5 bases of the junction unmatched. From germline, CDR1 is WSHSY and CDR2 SAAADI. This CDR3 contains 16 residues.

This clonotype was seen a few times. The CDR3 spells CASESRDRWPPSYNEQFF. Written as DNA, the CDR3 is TGTGCCAGCGAGTCCCGGGACAGGTGGCCCCCCTCCTACAATGAGCAGTTCTTC. The chain combines TRBV6-2 or TRBV6-3 with TRBJ2-1; 8 nucleotides line up with TRBD1. Per germline, CDR1 MNHEY and CDR2 SVGEGT. The junction had 15 bases not matched to a gene; V was cut back by 8 bases and J by 0 bases. This CDR3 has 18 residues.

J is TRBJ2-1 and V is TRBV6-1; D is possibly TRBD1 or TRBD2 (6 bases each). Trimming took 6 bases from V and 0 from J, leaving 18 bases between them. CDR1 is MNHNS and CDR2 is SASEGT in the germline V gene. There are 17 residues in the CDR3. The CDR3: CASRKHPRGASYNEQFF. CDR3 coding DNA: TGTGCCAGCAGAAAACACCCAAGGGGGGCCTCCTACAATGAGCAGTTCTTC.

This clonotype has just a few counts. The rearrangement links TRBV2 to TRBJ1-1; maybe TRBD1 (5 bases). The CDR3 is made up of 14 amino acids. V was clipped by 2 bases and J by 5 bases, with 12 bases between them. Germline CDR1 reads SNHLY; CDR2 reads FYNNEI. The CDR3 region is CASSESPGRTEAFF. For the CDR3, the DNA is TGTGCCAGCAGTGAATCTCCAGGGCGGACTGAAGCTTTCTTT.

This clonotype has more than one count but fewer than ten. The chain is built from TRBV4-1 and TRBJ2-3; the D is unclear. CDR1 is MGHRA, CDR2 YSYEKL, per germline. This CDR3 region has 13 residues. V was cut by 0 bases and J by 6 bases, with 7 bases left in between. CDR3 nucleotide sequence: TGCGCCAGCAGCCAAGATCAAGGGGATACGCAGTATTTT. Protein sequence: CASSQDQGDTQYF.

The chain combines TRBV9 with TRBJ2-2, with a weak D call TRBD1 (6 bases). CDR3 length: 14 residues. The germline V gene has CDR1 SGDLS and CDR2 YYNGEE. Trimming left V 2 bases short and J 3 bases short, with 8 bases between. CDR3 residues: CASSVQGYTGELFF. Written as DNA, the CDR3 is TGTGCCAGCAGCGTGCAGGGGTACACCGGGGAGCTGTTTTTT.

At least ten counts were recorded for this clonotype. The DNA for the CDR3 is TGTGCCAGCAGACCCCGACTAGCGGGGGCCTACGAGCAGTACTTC. Its translation: CASRPRLAGAYEQYF. This chain uses TRBV7-2 with TRBJ2-7, with 12 bases matching TRBD2. Germline V gene data show CDR1 as SGHTA and CDR2 as FQGNSA. Trimming took 6 bases from V and 2 from J; bases not matched to a gene: 5. This CDR3 region has 15 residues.

The chain employs TRBV2 and TRBJ1-5; tentative D call: TRBD1 (5 bases). Trimming took off 8 bases at V and 5 bases at J, with 16 bases between the two ends. Per germline, CDR1 SNHLY and CDR2 FYNNEI. CDR3 length: 14 amino acids. Here the CDR3 DNA reads TGTGCCAGCGGCCGGGACGGAGGGGATCAGCCCCAGCATTTT. It yields the protein CASGRDGGDQPQHF.

Only a few counts were recorded for this clonotype. J is TRBJ1-3 and V is TRBV12-3 or TRBV12-4, with D hard to call. The V and J ends lost 2 bases and 3 bases respectively, with 2 bases between them. The CDR3 runs to 12 residues. The CDR3 nucleotides read TGTGCCAGCAGTTTAAATGGAAACACCATATATTTT. Amino acids: CASSLNGNTIYF.

This clonotype was counted only a few times. The chain carries TRBV2 and TRBJ1-2; possible D gene TRBD1, 5 bases. V dropped 6 bases and J dropped 1 base, with 9 bases sitting between them. The CDR3 consists of 13 residues. Germline V lookup: CDR1 SNHLY, CDR2 FYNNEI. The CDR3 nucleotides read TGTGCCAGCAGAGTACAGGTTAACTATGGCTACACCTTC. Its protein product is CASRVQVNYGYTF.

The chain combines TRBV7-6 with TRBJ1-5; D is uncertain. The CDR3 extends over 14 amino acids. The germline gives CDR1 SGHVS, CDR2 FNYEAQ. The germline V and J ends were trimmed by 1 base and 6 bases, with 10 bases remaining between them. The CDR3 nucleotides are TGTGCCAGCAGCTTAGGGGCCAAGGGTCAGCCCCAGCATTTT. Translating gives CASSLGAKGQPQHF. Filled out from reference TRBV7-6 and TRBJ1-5, the complete variable domain reads GAGVSQSPRYKVTKRGQDVALRCDPISGHVSLYWYRQALGQGPEFLTYFNYEAQQDKSGLPNDRFSAERPEGSISTLTIQRTEQRDSAMYRCASSLGAKGQPQHFGDGTRLSIL.

This clonotype has at least ten counts. The CDR3 sequence: CASSLTGGDYGYTF. The DNA for the CDR3 is TGTGCCAGCAGCTTAACGGGGGGTGACTATGGCTACACCTTC. The chain joins TRBV7-3 to TRBJ1-2; a possible D gene is TRBD1 (5 bases). The CDR3 has 14 residues. The V gene's germline CDR1 is SGHTA and CDR2 FQGTGA. The germline V and J ends were trimmed by 0 bases and 3 bases, with 8 bases remaining between them.

This clonotype has only a few counts. The chain employs TRBV27 and TRBJ2-3; 9 positions match TRBD1. The CDR3 consists of 16 residues. Germline V gene sequence: CDR1 MNHEY, CDR2 SMNVEV (reference sequence). Trimming took 7 bases from V and 4 from J; bases not matched to a gene: 12. CDR3 in amino acids: CASTQGDREVADTQYF. In nucleotides, the CDR3 is TGTGCCAGCACCCAGGGGGACAGGGAAGTCGCAGATACGCAGTATTTT.

This clonotype occurred a few times. The chain uses TRBV12-3 or TRBV12-4 and TRBJ1-5, with 7 bases that match TRBD1. The V and J ends lost 7 bases and 0 bases, in that order; junction bases with no gene match: 6. The CDR3 is 15 residues long. The DNA for the CDR3 is TGTGCCAGCACCTCCAGGGGGTATAGCAATCAGCCCCAGCATTTT. Its protein product is CASTSRGYSNQPQHF.

In its sample, this clonotype was seen many times. The chain couples TRBV4-1 to TRBJ1-4; no definite D call. Germline V gene lookup returns CDR1 MGHRA and CDR2 YSYEKL. V dropped 0 bases and J dropped 0 bases, with 2 bases sitting between them. The CDR3 loop spans 14 amino acids. This chain's CDR3 is CASSQETTNEKLFF. In DNA form, the CDR3 reads TGCGCCAGCAGCCAAGAAACAACTAATGAAAAACTGTTTTTT.

The CDR3: CSASDRGTDTQYF. Here the CDR3 DNA reads TGCAGTGCGTCCGACAGGGGAACAGATACGCAGTATTTT. The chain links TRBV20-1 to TRBJ2-3, with 8 bases fitting TRBD1. V shed 6 bases, J shed 3 bases, and the junction held 5 bases outside the gene matches. Germline CDR1 reads DFQATT; CDR2 reads SNEGSKA (reference sequence). The CDR3 runs 13 residues.

The chain links TRBV5-1 to TRBJ1-1; D possibly corresponds to TRBD1 (6 bases). This CDR3 has 13 residues. Germline values: CDR1 SGHRS, CDR2 YFSETQ. V was clipped by 5 bases and J by 6 bases, with 14 bases between them. The CDR3 loop reads CASSTGDNAEAFF. In DNA form, the CDR3 reads TGCGCCAGCAGTACGGGGGACAATGCTGAAGCTTTCTTT. Complete variable domain (other parts from reference TRBV5-1 and TRBJ1-1): KAGVTQTPRYLIKTRGQQVTLSCSPISGHRSVSWYQQTPGQGLQFLFEYFSETQRNKGNFPGRFSGRQFSNSRSEMNVSTLELGDSALYLCASSTGDNAEAFFGQGTRLTVV.

The gene calls are TRBV28 and TRBJ1-4; weak D call: TRBD1 (5 bases). The CDR3 consists of 12 residues. Deletions cut 5 bases from V and 8 bases from J, with 9 bases between. Per the germline V gene, CDR1 is MDHEN and CDR2 is SYDVKM. The DNA of the CDR3 is TGTGCCAGCAGTGGTAACAGGGAAAAACTGTTTTTT. It is translated as CASSGNREKLFF.

A few counts support this clonotype. This chain links TRBV11-2 with TRBJ2-5; D is perhaps TRBD1 (5 bases). The CDR3 totals 16 residues. CDR1 is SGHAT, CDR2 FQNNGV, per germline. V lost 3 bases, J lost 1 base, and 15 bases lay in between. The CDR3 DNA follows: TGTGCCAGCAGCTTTCTAGGGGCCCGGACCCAAGAGACCCAGTACTTC. This gives the protein CASSFLGARTQETQYF.

This clonotype was recorded many times. The V and J genes are TRBV6-2 or TRBV6-3 and TRBJ1-1, with D tentatively TRBD1 (5 bases). The CDR3 sequence is 13 residues long. Germline V gene sequence: CDR1 MNHEY, CDR2 SVGEGT. Trimming stripped 2 bases from V and 5 bases from J, with 9 bases between. The CDR3 nucleotides read TGTGCCAGCAGTTACATCGGGGGGACTGAAGCTTTCTTT. This sequence encodes CASSYIGGTEAFF.

The chain employs TRBV18 and TRBJ1-1, with D perhaps TRBD1 (5 bases). CDR1 KGHSH and CDR2 LQKENI come from the germline V gene. The CDR3 is 16 residues long. The V end was cut by 3 bases, the J end by 11 bases, with 25 bases between. DNA of the CDR3: TGTGCCAGCTCACCCGGGGCCAGGGAAGGAACCAGGGATGCTTTCTTT. Translating it yields CASSPGAREGTRDAFF.

The chain combines TRBV6-2 or TRBV6-3 with TRBJ1-5; D gene unclear. Germline CDR1 MNHEY, CDR2 SVGEGT. V gave up 6 bases and J gave up 9 bases, with 15 bases separating them. The length of the CDR3 is 13 residues. CDR3 nucleotides: TGTGCCAGCAGCTCCACGACGGTGGTGCCCCAGCATTTT. Encoded protein: CASSSTTVVPQHF.

This clonotype showed up just a few times. The genes are TRBV5-1 and TRBJ2-5; the D call may be TRBD1 or TRBD2 (5 bases each). Germline lookup yields CDR1 SGHRS and CDR2 YFSETQ. The CDR3 is 16 amino acids. V was clipped by 0 bases and J by 7 bases, with 19 bases between them. The CDR3 nucleotides are TGCGCCAGCAGCTTGGGAGGGGTCGGCAAAGTTGGGACCCAGTACTTC. Amino acids: CASSLGGVGKVGTQYF.

This clonotype occurred a few times. The chain has TRBV11-3 and TRBJ2-5; D may be TRBD1 (5 bases). This CDR3 is built from 16 residues. Per germline, CDR1 SGHNT and CDR2 YENEEA. Trimming stripped 1 base from V and 3 bases from J, with 15 bases between. DNA of the CDR3: TGTGCCAGCAGCTTAGGGGGCATTACGACCGAAGAGACCCAGTACTTC. This gives the protein CASSLGGITTEETQYF.

The genes are TRBV10-2 and TRBJ2-5, with 9 bases matching TRBD2. This CDR3 is 14 amino acids long. Per germline, CDR1 WSHSY and CDR2 SAAADI. V lost 4 bases and J lost 4; bases outside the gene matches: 4. The CDR3 bases are TGCGCCAGCAGTGTCAGCGGGGGGTCAGAGACCCAGTACTTC. Protein product: CASSVSGGSETQYF.